This T cell receptor (beta chain) was sequenced for a study of blood T cell repertoires in COVID-19. The data were produced by immunoSEQ multiplex PCR, yet TCRdb's version contains in-frame clones alone and is incomplete. The sample consists of around 260,000 clones, about 90% of them appearing once. Germline CDR1 is SGHRS and CDR2 is YFSETQ. This CDR3 is 14 amino acids long. Trimming took 2 bases from V and 1 from J, leaving 10 bases between them. Material for sequencing was peripheral blood. The receptor comes from a woman aged 45 to 65 with acute or convalescent COVID-19. The chain joins TRBV5-1 to TRBJ2-7; D uncertain. CDR3 sequence (DNA): TGCGCCAGCAGCTTACGTGAGAGATCCTACGAGCAGTACTTC. Amino acids: CASSLRERSYEQYF. The variable domain in full, completed from reference TRBV5-1 and TRBJ2-7, reads KAGVTQTPRYLIKTRGQQVTLSCSPISGHRSVSWYQQTPGQGLQFLFEYFSETQRNKGNFPGRFSGRQFSNSRSEMNVSTLELGDSALYLCASSLRERSYEQYFGPGTRLTVT.